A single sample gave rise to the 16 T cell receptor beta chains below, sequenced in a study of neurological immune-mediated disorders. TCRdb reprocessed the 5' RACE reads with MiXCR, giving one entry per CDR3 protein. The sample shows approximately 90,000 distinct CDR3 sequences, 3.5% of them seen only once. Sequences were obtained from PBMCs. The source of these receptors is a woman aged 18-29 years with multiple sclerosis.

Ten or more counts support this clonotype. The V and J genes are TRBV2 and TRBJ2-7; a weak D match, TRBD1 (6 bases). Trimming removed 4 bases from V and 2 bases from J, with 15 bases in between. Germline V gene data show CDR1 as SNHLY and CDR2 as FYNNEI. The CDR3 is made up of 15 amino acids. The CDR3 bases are TGTGCCAGCAGTGTCTCAGGGGACGAAGCCTACGAGCAGTACTTC. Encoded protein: CASSVSGDEAYEQYF.

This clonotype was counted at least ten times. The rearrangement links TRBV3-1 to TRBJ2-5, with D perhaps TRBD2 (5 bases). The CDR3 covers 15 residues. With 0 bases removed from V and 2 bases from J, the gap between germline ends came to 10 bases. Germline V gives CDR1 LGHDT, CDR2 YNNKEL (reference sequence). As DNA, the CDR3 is TGTGCCAGCAGCCAAGATTCCCGGGATCAAGAGACCCAGTACTTC. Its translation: CASSQDSRDQETQYF.

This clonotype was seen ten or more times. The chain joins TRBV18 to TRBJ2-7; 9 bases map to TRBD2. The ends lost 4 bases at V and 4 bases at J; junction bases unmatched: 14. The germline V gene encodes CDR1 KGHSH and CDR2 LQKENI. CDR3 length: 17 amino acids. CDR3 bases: TGTGCCAGCTCACTGGCGACTAGCGGAGGGGGGTCTTACGAGCAGTACTTC. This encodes CASSLATSGGGSYEQYF.

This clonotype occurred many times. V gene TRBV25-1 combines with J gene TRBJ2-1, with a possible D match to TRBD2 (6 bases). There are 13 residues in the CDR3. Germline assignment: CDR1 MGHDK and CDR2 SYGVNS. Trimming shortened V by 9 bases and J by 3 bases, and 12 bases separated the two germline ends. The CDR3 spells CARNGGVYNEQFF. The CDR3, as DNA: TGTGCCAGAAATGGCGGGGTCTACAATGAGCAGTTCTTC.

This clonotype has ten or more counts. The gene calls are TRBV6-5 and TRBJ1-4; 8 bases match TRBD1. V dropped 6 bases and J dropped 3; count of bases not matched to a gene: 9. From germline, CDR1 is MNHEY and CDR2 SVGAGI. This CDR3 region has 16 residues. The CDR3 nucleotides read TGTGCCAGCAGATCAGGACAGGGACTACCTAATGAAAAACTGTTTTTT. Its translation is CASRSGQGLPNEKLFF.

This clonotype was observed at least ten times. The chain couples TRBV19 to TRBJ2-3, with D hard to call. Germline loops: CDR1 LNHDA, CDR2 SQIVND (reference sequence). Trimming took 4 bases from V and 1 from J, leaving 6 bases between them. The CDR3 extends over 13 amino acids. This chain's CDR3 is CASSNFGTDTQYF. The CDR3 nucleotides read TGTGCCAGTAGTAACTTCGGCACAGATACGCAGTATTTT.

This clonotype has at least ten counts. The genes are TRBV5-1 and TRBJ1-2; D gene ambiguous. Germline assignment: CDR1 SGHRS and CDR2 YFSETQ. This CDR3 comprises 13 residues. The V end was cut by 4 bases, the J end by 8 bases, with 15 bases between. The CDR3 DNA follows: TGCGCCAGCAGCAGTTCCGGCTCCGGCGGCTACACCTTC. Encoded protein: CASSSSGSGGYTF.

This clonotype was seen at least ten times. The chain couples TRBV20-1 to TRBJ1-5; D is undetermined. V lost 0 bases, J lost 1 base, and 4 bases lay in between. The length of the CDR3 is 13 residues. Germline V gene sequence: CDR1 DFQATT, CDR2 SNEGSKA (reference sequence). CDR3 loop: CSARDLSNQPQHF. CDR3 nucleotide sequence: TGCAGTGCTAGAGATTTAAGCAATCAGCCCCAGCATTTT.

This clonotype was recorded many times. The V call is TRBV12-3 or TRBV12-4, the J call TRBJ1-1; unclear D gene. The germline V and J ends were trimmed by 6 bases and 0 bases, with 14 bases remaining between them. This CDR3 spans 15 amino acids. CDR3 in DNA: TGTGCCAGCAGCCTTTATGCCCAAATGAACACTGAAGCTTTCTTT. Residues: CASSLYAQMNTEAFF.

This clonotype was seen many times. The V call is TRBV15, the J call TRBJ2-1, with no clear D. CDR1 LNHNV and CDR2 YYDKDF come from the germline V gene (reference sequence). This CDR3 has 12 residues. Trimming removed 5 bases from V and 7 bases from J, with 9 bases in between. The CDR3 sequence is CATSDGGNEQFF. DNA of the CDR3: TGTGCCACCAGCGACGGTGGGAATGAGCAGTTCTTC.

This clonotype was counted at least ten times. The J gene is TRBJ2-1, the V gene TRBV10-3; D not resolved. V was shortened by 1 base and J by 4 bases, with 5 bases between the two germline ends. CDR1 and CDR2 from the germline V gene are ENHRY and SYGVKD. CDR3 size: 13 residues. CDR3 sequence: CAISELVYNEQFF. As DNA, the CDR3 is TGTGCCATCAGTGAGTTGGTGTACAATGAGCAGTTCTTC.

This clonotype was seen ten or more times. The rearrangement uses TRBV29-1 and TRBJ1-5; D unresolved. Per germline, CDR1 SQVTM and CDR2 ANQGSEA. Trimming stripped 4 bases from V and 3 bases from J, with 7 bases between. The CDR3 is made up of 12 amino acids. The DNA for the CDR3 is TGCAGCGTTGGGATGACCAATCAGCCCCAGCATTTT. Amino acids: CSVGMTNQPQHF.

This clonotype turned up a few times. CDR3 DNA: TGCAGTGCTAGTCTTCAAGACCTCGGTTCCTACAATGAGCAGTTCTTC. It encodes CSASLQDLGSYNEQFF. The V and J genes are TRBV20-1 and TRBJ2-1; D is ambiguous. The CDR3 has 16 residues. Germline V CDR1 and CDR2: DFQATT, SNEGSKA (reference sequence). V lost 3 bases and J 1 base, leaving 16 bases between the germline ends.

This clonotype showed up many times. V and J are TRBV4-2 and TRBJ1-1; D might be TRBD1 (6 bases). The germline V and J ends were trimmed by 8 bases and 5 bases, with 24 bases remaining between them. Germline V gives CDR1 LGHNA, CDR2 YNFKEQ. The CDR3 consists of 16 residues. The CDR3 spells CASLPQRGWSETEAFF. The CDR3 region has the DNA TGTGCCAGCCTCCCCCAGAGGGGGTGGTCGGAAACTGAAGCTTTCTTT.

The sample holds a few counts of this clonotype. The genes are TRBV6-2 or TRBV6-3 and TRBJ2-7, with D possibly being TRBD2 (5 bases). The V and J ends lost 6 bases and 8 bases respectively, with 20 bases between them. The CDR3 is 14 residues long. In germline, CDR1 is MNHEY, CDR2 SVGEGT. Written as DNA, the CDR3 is TGTGCCAGCAGCCAAAACATGGACTTCTTCCAGCAGTACTTC. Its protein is CASSQNMDFFQQYF.

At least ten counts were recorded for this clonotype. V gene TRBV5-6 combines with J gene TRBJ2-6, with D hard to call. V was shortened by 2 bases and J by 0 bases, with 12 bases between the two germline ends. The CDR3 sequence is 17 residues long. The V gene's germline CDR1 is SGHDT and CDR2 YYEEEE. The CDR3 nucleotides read TGTGCCAGCAGCTTAAGTAGGGTCAGCTCTGGGGCCAACGTCCTGACTTTC. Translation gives CASSLSRVSSGANVLTF.